The 12 T cell receptor beta chains listed next were all sequenced from one sample in a study of blood T cell repertoires in COVID-19. The protocol was immunoSEQ multiplex PCR, while the TCRdb copy is restricted to in-frame clones and leaves out a portion. Of about 220,000 clones in the sample, roughly 80% were seen once. Specimen: peripheral blood. These receptors were obtained from a woman of 80 years or more with COVID-19, enrolled during active disease.

CDR3 bases: TGTGCCAGCAGCTTAACCCCTAGCGGGGGGTACAATGAGCAGTTCTTC. Protein: CASSLTPSGGYNEQFF. This sequence joins TRBV7-3 and TRBJ2-1, with 11 bases identical to TRBD2. This CDR3 contains 16 residues. After removal of 0 bases from V and 4 bases from J, the junction contained 2 bases not matched to a gene. CDR1 SGHTA and CDR2 FQGTGA come from the germline V gene.

Details on this clone: The sample carries other DNA sequences with the same CDR3. The chain joins TRBV5-1 to TRBJ1-6; D uncertain. The germline V and J ends were trimmed by 0 bases and 0 bases, with 13 bases remaining between them. Germline-derived CDR1 and CDR2 are SGHRS and YFSETQ. The CDR3 sequence is 18 residues long. The CDR3 nucleotides read TGCGCCAGCAGCTTGGTAGGGTTTACTAGCTCCTATAATTCACCCCTCCACTTT. This encodes CASSLVGFTSSYNSPLHF. The full variable domain, with the rest looked up from reference TRBV5-1 and TRBJ1-6, is KAGVTQTPRYLIKTRGQQVTLSCSPISGHRSVSWYQQTPGQGLQFLFEYFSETQRNKGNFPGRFSGRQFSNSRSEMNVSTLELGDSALYLCASSLVGFTSSYNSPLHFGNGTRLTVT.

The V and J genes are TRBV24-1 and TRBJ2-1; 10 bases fit TRBD2. Germline CDR1 is KGHDR and CDR2 is SFDVKD. The CDR3 has 15 residues. The junction had 5 bases not matched to a gene; V was cut back by 4 bases and J by 6 bases. CDR3: CATSDPGTSVNEQFF. CDR3 DNA: TGTGCCACCAGTGACCCCGGGACTAGCGTCAATGAGCAGTTCTTC.

This clone was observed a single time. The V and J genes are TRBV18 and TRBJ2-7, with TRBD2 as a possible D gene (6 bases). Trimming took 3 bases from V and 1 from J, leaving 13 bases between them. Germline CDR1 KGHSH, CDR2 LQKENI. This CDR3 has 15 residues. This CDR3 reads CASSPGQGGSYEQYF. The CDR3 bases are TGTGCCAGCTCACCTGGGCAGGGAGGTTCCTACGAGCAGTACTTC.

The genes are TRBV18 and TRBJ1-3, with D tentatively TRBD1 (5 bases). The CDR3 consists of 15 residues. V gave up 3 bases and J gave up 4 bases, with 13 bases separating them. CDR1 is KGHSH and CDR2 is LQKENI in the germline V gene. The CDR3 DNA follows: TGTGCCAGCTCACCGGACACCCAGGGAGGAAACACCATATATTTT. It translates to CASSPDTQGGNTIYF.

Remarks on this clone: Other DNA sequences in this sample translate to the same CDR3. For the CDR3, the DNA is TGTGCCAGCAGCGTAGGACTAGCGGGGGGGCCACAAGAGACCCAGTACTTC. It yields the protein CASSVGLAGGPQETQYF. V usage is TRBV9 and J usage is TRBJ2-5; 14 positions match TRBD2. Germline V gene data show CDR1 as SGDLS and CDR2 as YYNGEE. The junction had 3 bases not matched to a gene; V was cut back by 0 bases and J by 2 bases. This CDR3 is 17 amino acids long.

This chain uses TRBV24-1 with TRBJ2-3; 8 positions agree with TRBD1. V lost 3 bases to trimming and J lost 5 bases; unmatched junction nucleotides: 6. The CDR3 loop spans 15 amino acids. CDR1 is KGHDR and CDR2 is SFDVKD in the germline V gene. The CDR3 spells CATSDIGQGGDTQYF. CDR3 bases: TGTGCCACCAGTGATATAGGACAGGGCGGAGATACGCAGTATTTT.

The CDR3 DNA reads as TGTGCCAGCAGTTTGGTGAACAGGGTATACGCTTTCTTT. Protein sequence: CASSLVNRVYAFF. V gene TRBV28 combines with J gene TRBJ1-1; possibly TRBD1 for D (6 bases). Germline lookup yields CDR1 MDHEN and CDR2 SYDVKM. The germline V and J ends were trimmed by 3 bases and 11 bases, with 16 bases remaining between them. The CDR3 covers 13 residues. Based on the CDR3 plus reference TRBV28 and TRBJ1-1, the full variable domain is DVKVTQSSRYLVKRTGEKVFLECVQDMDHENMFWYRQDPGLGLRLIYFSYDVKMKEKGDIPEGYSVSREKKERFSLILESASTNQTSMYLCASSLVNRVYAFFGQGTRLTVV.

The J gene is TRBJ1-2, the V gene TRBV9; D unresolved. The CDR3 covers 11 residues. V was pared by 3 bases and J by 3 bases, with 3 bases between. CDR1 and CDR2 (germline): SGDLS, YYNGEE. CDR3 sequence (DNA): TGTGCCAGCAGCGCCGACTATGGCTACACCTTC. It yields the protein CASSADYGYTF.

The chain recombines TRBV7-9 with TRBJ1-2; D is ambiguous. The CDR3 runs 14 residues. The germline V gene has CDR1 SEHNR and CDR2 FQNEAQ (reference sequence). The V and J ends lost 1 base and 2 bases respectively, with 8 bases between them. For the CDR3, the DNA is TGTGCCAGCAGCTTAGGAGAGTGGAACTATGGCTACACCTTC. Its translation is CASSLGEWNYGYTF.

The CDR3 spells CASSLAGVYNEQFF. The CDR3 DNA reads as TGCGCCAGCAGTTTAGCGGGGGTCTACAATGAGCAGTTCTTC. This chain links TRBV10-1 with TRBJ2-1, with 9 nucleotides matching TRBD2. The germline gives CDR1 WNHNN, CDR2 SYGVQD (reference sequence). With 5 bases clipped from V and 3 bases from J, the junction kept 2 bases outside the gene matches. CDR3 size: 14 residues.

J is TRBJ2-1 and V is TRBV28, with 8 bases matching TRBD2. Germline values: CDR1 MDHEN, CDR2 SYDVKM. V lost 8 bases, J lost 8 bases, and 11 bases stayed unmatched. This CDR3 comprises 14 residues. The CDR3 DNA reads as TGTGCCAGCCTCCGGGGGGGGCAATCGGATGAGCAGTTCTTC. Its protein is CASLRGGQSDEQFF.